Described below is a single T cell receptor (beta chain) sequence and its context. Its recognized antigen is unknown. One base away there is no much larger clone; base qualities are not given. This sample's time point label indicates: newly diagnosed GD, antithyroid drugs for less than 3 months. RNA was extracted from PBMCs in TRIzol for both TCR sequencing and RNA sequencing. Graves' disease was diagnosed according to American Thyroid Association guidelines. Patients were recruited from an endocrinology department in Xi'an, China. Each patient gave about 8.1 milliliters of peripheral blood, collected in an EDTA anticoagulant tube. PBMCs were isolated by Ficoll Paque Plus density gradient separation without further T cell sorting. An Agilent 2100 Bioanalyzer and agarose gel were used to check RNA quality, while a NanoDrop 2000 measured RNA concentration. Libraries came from multiplex PCR. Data came from an Illumina HiSeq 4000. CDR3 regions were amplified by Arm-PCR with iRepertoire HTBI primers to construct TCR beta libraries. Before sequencing, the PCR products underwent gel purification. Per the authors' processing: Across samples, 55 to 80 TRBV and approximately 15 TRBJ segments were identified and used for gene usage analysis of CDR3 amino acid clonotypes. Filtered high-quality paired reads were merged into contigs using COPE and FqMerger. BLAST was used to align contigs to the IMGT TRBV, TRBD and TRBJ reference genes, and CDR3 was defined following IMGT. Any clonotype with a frequency above 0.1% was classified as a highly expanded clone. Repertoire diversity was measured by Shannon entropy, and V-J evenness by the Gini coefficient. Public clonotypes were defined as clonotypes shared by more than one individual. In-frame beta chains were kept once TCRdb had trimmed the public reads at Q25 with fastp and called clones with MiXCR. Rows with one shared CDR3 protein collapse into an entry with the most common genes and DNA. V and J calls and clone size were set by TCRdb, not the authors. This sample comprises 450,000 to 650,000 distinct CDR3 sequences, 16% of them detected only once. The top ten clones comprise roughly 25% of the sample.

Measured from the cysteine to the phenylalanine, the CDR3 is 15 residues long. Solely the CDR3 DNA is kept, with 45 bases framed from the first base. Trimming costs V 2 bases and J 1 base, and their ends lie 12 bases apart. The germline V gene sets CDR1 to SGHRS and CDR2 to YFSETQ. The data originate from a study of regulatory T cells in long-lasting Graves disease (dated by TCRdb to the early 2020s). With respect to the entire study: In the newly diagnosed Graves' disease group, patients had been taking antithyroid drugs for less than 3 months. Peripheral blood TCR sequencing and RNA sequencing compared persistent Graves' disease patients with newly diagnosed Graves' disease patients. The study was conducted in China and was registered as a clinical trial. A total of roughly 33 samples were covered by TCR sequencing, comprising around 13 persistent and roughly 20 newly diagnosed Graves' disease patients.

Results the study describes overall, beyond this receptor: TRBV28, TRBJ1-2 and TRBJ2-5 were preferentially used in persistent disease, while TRBV20-1 and TRBJ2-1 were favored in newly diagnosed disease. The small sample size was acknowledged by the authors as a limitation that may reduce accuracy. Sequencing and analysis were restricted to the TCR beta chain. Peripheral blood alone was examined, since thyroid tissue, which constituted the primary lesion, could not be accessed. Patients with persistent disease shared more public clonotypes (fewer than 3,000) than newly diagnosed patients did (approximately 970). Compared with newly diagnosed patients, persistent Graves' disease patients had lower TCR Shannon entropy and fewer highly expanded clones, which suggests clonal expansion.

The data also belong to a second study, concerning T cells in Graves' hyperthyroidism and ophthalmopathy. As described in the second report: Stable Graves' hyperthyroidism was defined as the absence of progression to ophthalmopathy over 18 months of follow-up. Hyperthyroidism patients were newly diagnosed, with disease duration under 2 months, and aged 18 to 65 years. Patients with uncontrolled infections, other autoimmune diseases, pregnancy or lactation were excluded. Diagnoses relied on clinical symptoms, serum thyroxine and TRAb, thyroid ultrasound and orbital computed tomography. The first round of RT-PCR for the TCR CDR3 was performed with the HTBI primer set and the Qiagen OneStep RT-PCR kit. Most expanded thyroid clonotypes (frequency above 0.001) were also found in blood, which suggests that blood repertoires may mirror thyroid immune responses. A model built on a 13 V-J signature distinguished ophthalmopathy from stable hyperthyroidism, reaching around 88% sensitivity and about 81% specificity in cross-validation and 80%/75% in testing. In validation, the model predicted progression to ophthalmopathy a median of roughly 6.5 months before onset, with roughly 68% sensitivity and more than 72% specificity. To identify TCR V-J signatures that set the groups apart, the researchers used a discovery cohort of 95 to 100 patients, made up of 43 with Graves' ophthalmopathy and 57 with stable Graves' hyperthyroidism. An independent validation cohort of fewer than 20 hyperthyroidism patients and roughly 16 patients who later progressed to ophthalmopathy tested prospective prediction of ophthalmopathy. The roughly 100 discovery patients were divided at random into training and test sets in a 7:3 ratio. In addition, the study compared T-cell repertoires in thyroid tissue and in blood from about 6 Graves' hyperthyroidism patients. After blood sampling, hyperthyroidism patients were treated with methimazole at a starting dose of 30 mg daily, and ophthalmopathy patients were treated with high-dose intravenous methylprednisolone. Libraries were constructed in a second round of multiplex PCR, after which size selection and purification were carried out. Paired-end sequencing of the libraries was performed with 100 bp reads on an Illumina HiSeq2000. Raw data were processed with SOAPnuke, discarding reads with adapters, uncalled bases, mean Phred below 15, or no exact constant-primer or identifier match. COPE v1.2.5 was used to merge the high-quality paired reads, and each unique nucleotide sequence was defined as a clonotype. MiTCR v1.1 was used to align the clonotypes against IMGT TRBV, TRBD and TRBJ reference segments. Only V-J combinations with frequency above 0.0001, covering 98% to 99.2% of repertoires, were analysed. The TCS score was defined as the ratio of F50 (clonal expansion) to E x V (chaos), calculated using BLOSUM62-based TCRdist between CDR3 peptides within each V-J. Welch's t-statistics and random forest reduced around 520 V-J features to some 14, which were used in a naive Bayes classifier (R e1071). No statistical method was used to set the sample size in advance, and investigators knew the group allocation. The paper reports TCR Vbeta CDR3 sequencing of some 140 peripheral blood samples: fewer than 50 ophthalmopathy, under 85 hyperthyroidism and approximately 17 progressor patients.

Material: peripheral blood mononuclear cells (PBMCs), obtained at new diagnosis, from a patient treated with antithyroid drugs. This sequence uses TRBV5-1 and TRBJ2-5; 5 matching bases give a weak D call of TRBD1. This TCR was recovered from a woman aged 35-65 years with Graves disease. Donor details come from another sample of the same person, matched by shared clones. The DNA sequence follows: TGCGCCAGCAGCTTACAGGTGACTTTCCAAGAGACCCAGTACTTC. Translated, it reads CASSLQVTFQETQYF.